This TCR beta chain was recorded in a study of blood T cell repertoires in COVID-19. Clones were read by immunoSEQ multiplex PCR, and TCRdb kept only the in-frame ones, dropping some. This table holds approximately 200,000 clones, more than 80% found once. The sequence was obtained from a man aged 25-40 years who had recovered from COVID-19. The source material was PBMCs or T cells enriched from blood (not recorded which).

CDR3: CATRSRVNTEAFF. The CDR3, as DNA: TGTGCCACCAGATCCAGGGTTAACACTGAAGCTTTCTTT. The chain is built from TRBV24-1 and TRBJ1-1; maybe TRBD1 (5 bases). V gave up 7 bases and J gave up 2 bases, with 10 bases separating them. The CDR3 is made up of 13 amino acids. CDR1 is KGHDR and CDR2 is SFDVKD in the germline V gene.